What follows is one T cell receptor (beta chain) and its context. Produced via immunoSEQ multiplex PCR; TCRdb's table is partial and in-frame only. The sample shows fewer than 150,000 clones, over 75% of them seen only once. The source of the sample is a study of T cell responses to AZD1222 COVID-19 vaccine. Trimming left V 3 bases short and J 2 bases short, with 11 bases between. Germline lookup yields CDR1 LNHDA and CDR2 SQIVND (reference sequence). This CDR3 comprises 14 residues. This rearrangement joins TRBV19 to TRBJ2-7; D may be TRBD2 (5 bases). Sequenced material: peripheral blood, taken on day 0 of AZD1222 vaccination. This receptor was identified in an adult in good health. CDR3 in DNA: TGTGCCAGTAGTATGCGGGCGGGCCCCTACGAGCAGTACTTC. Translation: CASSMRAGPYEQYF.